The 10 T cell receptor beta chains listed next were all sequenced from one sample in a study of Graves' ophthalmopathy and Graves' hyperthyroidism. Amplifying from RNA transcripts, the study obtained TCR beta CDR3 regions. Following a first-round RT-PCR that used HTBI primers, a second-round multiplex PCR was carried out. TCRdb re-derived calls from the multiplex PCR reads in MiXCR, one entry per CDR3 protein. The repertoire holds roughly 480,000 distinct CDR3 sequences, roughly an eighth seen once, with around 9.8% in the top ten. The sample taken for sequencing was blood. These receptors were obtained from a woman in her thirties with Graves' ophthalmopathy.

This clonotype was recorded at least ten times. The chain employs TRBV12-3 or TRBV12-4 and TRBJ2-4; TRBD1 agrees at 10 bases. Germline trimming cut 3 bases from V and 7 bases from J; bases unmatched to any gene: 9. The CDR3 loop spans 16 amino acids. CDR3 sequence (DNA): TGTGCCAGCAGTTTGGGACAGGGGAATCCGGGGAACATTCAGTACTTC. Translated: CASSLGQGNPGNIQYF.

This clonotype was detected many times. The chain is built from TRBV16 and TRBJ2-7; TRBD1 is a possible D gene (6 bases). In germline, CDR1 is KGHSY, CDR2 FQNENV. V was trimmed by 4 bases and J by 0 bases, leaving 13 bases between them. The CDR3 is 15 residues long. The CDR3 DNA is TGTGCCAGCAGCCGAGGGGGACGGATCTCCTACGAGCAGTACTTC. Its translation is CASSRGGRISYEQYF.

In this sample, this clonotype turned up many times. This chain uses TRBV19 with TRBJ1-1; no definite D call. Germline V gives CDR1 LNHDA, CDR2 SQIVND (reference sequence). The CDR3 sequence is 12 residues long. V lost 7 bases, J lost 4 bases, and 10 bases lay in between. The CDR3 region has the DNA TGTGCCAGTACGATAGGACGCACTGAAGCTTTCTTT. This encodes CASTIGRTEAFF.

This clonotype came up a few times. The rearrangement uses TRBV6-1 and TRBJ1-2; 7 bases align to TRBD1. J lost 3 bases, V lost 7 bases, and 5 bases had no gene match. Germline CDR1 reads MNHNS; CDR2 reads SASEGT. The CDR3 loop spans 13 amino acids. The DNA of the CDR3 is TGTGCCAGCAAAAGGGACAGCCACTATGGCTACACCTTC. This encodes CASKRDSHYGYTF.

This clonotype was detected ten times or more. This sequence joins TRBV7-8 and TRBJ2-7; 8 positions match TRBD2. The CDR3 spans 16 residues. V was pared by 2 bases and J by 2 bases, with 8 bases of the junction left unmatched. CDR1 is SGHVS, CDR2 FQNEAQ, per germline. CDR3 sequence: CASSLISTSGTYEQYF. CDR3 DNA sequence: TGTGCCAGCAGCTTAATTAGTACTAGCGGTACCTACGAGCAGTACTTC.

The V call is TRBV3-1, the J call TRBJ1-3, with D uncertain. The CDR3 length is 15 residues. V was shortened by 1 base and J by 4 bases, with 11 bases between the two germline ends. Per the germline V gene, CDR1 is LGHDT and CDR2 is YNNKEL (reference sequence). In DNA form, the CDR3 reads TGTGCCAGCAGCCAAGTAGAAGGATCCGGAAACACCATATATTTT. This codes for CASSQVEGSGNTIYF.

Concerning this clonotype: The junction departs from germline at one end; a sequencing error may be responsible. The chain is built from TRBV12-3 or TRBV12-4 and TRBJ1-1; a weak D match, TRBD1 (5 bases). CDR3 size: 14 residues. The CDR3 here is CASIPFGGSTEVFF. The CDR3 DNA is TGTGCCAGCATACCCTTCGGGGGGTCCACTGAAGTTTTCTTT.

For this clonotype: The junction shows a germline mismatch at one end, possibly a read error. The chain couples TRBV6-1 to TRBJ2-7, with 12 positions matching TRBD2. In germline, CDR1 is MNHNS, CDR2 SASEGT. The length of the CDR3 is 12 residues. This CDR3 is CASGLAGNEQYF. The CDR3 nucleotides read TGCGCCAGTGGACTAGCGGGAAACGAGCAGTACTTC.

This clonotype was seen repeatedly, ten times or more. The gene calls are TRBV24-1 and TRBJ2-5, with TRBD2 identical over 8 bases. This CDR3 is 15 amino acids long. The germline CDR1 and CDR2 sequences are KGHDR and SFDVKD. The junction had 6 bases not matched to a gene; V was cut back by 3 bases and J by 4 bases. The CDR3 nucleotides are TGTGCCACCAGTGATCCCGGGGGGGAGTCAGAGACCCAGTACTTC. Its protein product is CATSDPGGESETQYF.

V gene TRBV19 combines with J gene TRBJ1-3; TRBD1 agrees at 8 bases. The V and J ends lost 4 bases and 4 bases, in that order; junction bases with no gene match: 6. CDR1 and CDR2 from the germline V gene are LNHDA and SQIVND (reference sequence). The CDR3 totals 15 residues. The CDR3 loop is CASSTRQGPGNTIYF. In DNA, the CDR3 is TGTGCCAGTAGTACCCGACAGGGGCCAGGAAACACCATATATTTT.